The source of this T cell receptor (beta chain) is a study of cytomegalovirus exposure and HLA in healthy donors. The germline CDR1 and CDR2 sequences are MNHEY and SVGAGI. This CDR3 region has 14 residues. Trimming removed 6 bases at V and 4 bases at J, with 12 bases between. The PCR used 60 Vbeta and 13 Jbeta primers. The protocol was immunoSEQ multiplex PCR, while the TCRdb copy is restricted to in-frame clones and leaves out a portion. The sample shows 110,000 to 150,000 clones, roughly 76% of them seen only once. This clone was counted between two and nine times. Sample: PBMCs. V is TRBV6-5 and J is TRBJ1-4; D uncertain. This sequence was found in a woman aged 35 to 49 in good health and CMV-seronegative. CDR3 sequence (DNA): TGTGCCAGCAGCCCAGACACTGATAATGAAAAACTGTTTTTT. Its translation: CASSPDTDNEKLFF.